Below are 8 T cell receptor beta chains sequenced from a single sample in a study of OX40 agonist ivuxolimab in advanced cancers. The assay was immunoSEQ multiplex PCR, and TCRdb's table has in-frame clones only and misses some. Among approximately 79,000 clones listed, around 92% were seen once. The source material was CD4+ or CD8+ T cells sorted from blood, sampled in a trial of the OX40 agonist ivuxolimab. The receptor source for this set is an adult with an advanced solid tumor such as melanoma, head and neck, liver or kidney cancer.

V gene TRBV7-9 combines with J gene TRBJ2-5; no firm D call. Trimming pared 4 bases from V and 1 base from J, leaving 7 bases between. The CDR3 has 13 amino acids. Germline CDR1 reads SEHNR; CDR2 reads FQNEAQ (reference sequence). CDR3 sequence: CASSSALQETQYF. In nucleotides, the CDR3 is TGTGCCAGCAGCTCAGCACTCCAAGAGACCCAGTACTTC. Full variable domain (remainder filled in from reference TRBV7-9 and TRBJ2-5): DTGVSQNPRHKITKRGQNVTFRCDPISEHNRLYWYRQTLGQGPEFLTYFQNEAQLEKSRLLSDRFSAERPKGSFSTLEIQRTEQGDSAMYLCASSSALQETQYFGPGTRLLVL.

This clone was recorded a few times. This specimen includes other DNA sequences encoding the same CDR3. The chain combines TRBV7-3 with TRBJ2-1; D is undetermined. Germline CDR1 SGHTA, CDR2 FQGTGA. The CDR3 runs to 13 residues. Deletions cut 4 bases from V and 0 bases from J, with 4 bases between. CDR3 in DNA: TGTGCCAGCAGCTCGAGCTCCTACAATGAGCAGTTCTTC. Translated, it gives CASSSSSYNEQFF.

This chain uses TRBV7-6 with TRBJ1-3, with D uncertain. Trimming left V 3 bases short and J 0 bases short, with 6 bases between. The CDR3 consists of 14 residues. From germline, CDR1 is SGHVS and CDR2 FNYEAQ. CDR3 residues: CASSFWNSGNTIYF. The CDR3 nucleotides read TGTGCCAGCAGCTTCTGGAACTCTGGAAACACCATATATTTT.

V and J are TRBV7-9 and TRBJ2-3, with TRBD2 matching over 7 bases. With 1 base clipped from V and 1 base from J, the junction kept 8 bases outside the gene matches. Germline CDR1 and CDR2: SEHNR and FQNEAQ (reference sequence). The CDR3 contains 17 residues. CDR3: CASSLVETSWGTDTQYF. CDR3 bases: TGTGCCAGCAGCTTAGTGGAGACTAGCTGGGGCACAGATACGCAGTATTTT.

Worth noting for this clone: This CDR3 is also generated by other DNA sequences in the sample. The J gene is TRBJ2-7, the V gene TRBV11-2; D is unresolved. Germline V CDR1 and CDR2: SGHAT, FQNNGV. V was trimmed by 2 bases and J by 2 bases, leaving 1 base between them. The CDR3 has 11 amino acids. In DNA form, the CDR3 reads TGTGCCAGCAGCTTACCCTACGAGCAGTACTTC. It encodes CASSLPYEQYF.

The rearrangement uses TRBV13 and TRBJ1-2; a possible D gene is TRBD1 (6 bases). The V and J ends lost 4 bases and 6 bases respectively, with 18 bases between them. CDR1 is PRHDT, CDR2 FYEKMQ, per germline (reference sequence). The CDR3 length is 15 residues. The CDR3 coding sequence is TGTGCCAGCAGCTCGGGGGCAGCTATGGATGATGGCTACACCTTC. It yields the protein CASSSGAAMDDGYTF.

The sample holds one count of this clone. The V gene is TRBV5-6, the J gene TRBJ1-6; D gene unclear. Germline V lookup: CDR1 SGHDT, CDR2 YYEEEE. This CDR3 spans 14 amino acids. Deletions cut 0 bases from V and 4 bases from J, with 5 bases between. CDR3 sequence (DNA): TGTGCCAGCAGCTTGGTTCAGTATAATTCACCCCTCCACTTT. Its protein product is CASSLVQYNSPLHF. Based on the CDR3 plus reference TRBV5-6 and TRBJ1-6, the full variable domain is DAGVTQSPTHLIKTRGQQVTLRCSPKSGHDTVSWYQQALGQGPQFIFQYYEEEERQRGNFPDRFSGHQFPNYSSELNVNALLLGDSALYLCASSLVQYNSPLHFGNGTRLTVT.

The CDR3 DNA reads as TGTGCCAGCAGGGAGTTAGCTAACTATGGCTACACCTTC. Protein: CASRELANYGYTF. The chain uses TRBV6-4 and TRBJ1-2; no definite D call. Germline lookup yields CDR1 MRHNA and CDR2 SNTAGT. V was shortened by 6 bases and J by 0 bases, with 8 bases between the two germline ends. CDR3 length: 13 amino acids.